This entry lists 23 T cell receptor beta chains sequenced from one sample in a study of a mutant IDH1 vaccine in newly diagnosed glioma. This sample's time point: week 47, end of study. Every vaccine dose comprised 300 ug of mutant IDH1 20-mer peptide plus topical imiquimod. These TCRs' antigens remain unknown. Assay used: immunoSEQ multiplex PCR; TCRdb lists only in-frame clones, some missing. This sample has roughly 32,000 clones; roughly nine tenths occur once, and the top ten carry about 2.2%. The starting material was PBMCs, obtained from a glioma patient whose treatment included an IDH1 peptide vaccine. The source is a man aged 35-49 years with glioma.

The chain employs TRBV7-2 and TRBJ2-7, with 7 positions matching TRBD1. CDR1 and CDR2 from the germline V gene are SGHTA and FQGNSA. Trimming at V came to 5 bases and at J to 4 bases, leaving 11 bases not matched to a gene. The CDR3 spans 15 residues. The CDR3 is CASSVTGTDFYEQYF. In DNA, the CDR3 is TGTGCCAGCAGCGTGACCGGGACAGACTTTTACGAGCAGTACTTC.

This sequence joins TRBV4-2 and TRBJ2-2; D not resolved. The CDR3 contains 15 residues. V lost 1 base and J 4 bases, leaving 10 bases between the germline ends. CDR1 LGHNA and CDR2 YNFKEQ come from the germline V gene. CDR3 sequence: CASSQGSESTGELFF. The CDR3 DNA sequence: TGTGCCAGCAGCCAAGGGAGTGAGAGCACCGGGGAGCTGTTTTTT.

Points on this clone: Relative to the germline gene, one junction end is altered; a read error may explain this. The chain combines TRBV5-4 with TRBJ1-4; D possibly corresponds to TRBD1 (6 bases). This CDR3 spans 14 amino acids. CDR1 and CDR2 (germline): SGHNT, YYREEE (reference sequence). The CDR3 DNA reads TGTGCCAGCAGCCCCGGACAGACTAAGGAAAAACTGTTTTTT. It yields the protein CASSPGQTKEKLFF. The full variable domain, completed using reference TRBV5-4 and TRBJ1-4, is ETGVTQSPTHLIKTRGQQVTLRCSSQSGHNTVSWYQQALGQGPQFIFQYYREEENGRGNFPPRFSGLQFPNYSSELNVNALELDDSALYLCASSPGQTKEKLFFGSGTQLSVL.

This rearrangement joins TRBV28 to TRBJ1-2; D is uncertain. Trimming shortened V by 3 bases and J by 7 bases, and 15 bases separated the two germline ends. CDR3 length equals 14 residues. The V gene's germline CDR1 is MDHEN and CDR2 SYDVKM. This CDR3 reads CASSFGTILSGYTF. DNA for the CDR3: TGTGCCAGCAGTTTCGGCACCATCCTTTCTGGCTACACCTTC.

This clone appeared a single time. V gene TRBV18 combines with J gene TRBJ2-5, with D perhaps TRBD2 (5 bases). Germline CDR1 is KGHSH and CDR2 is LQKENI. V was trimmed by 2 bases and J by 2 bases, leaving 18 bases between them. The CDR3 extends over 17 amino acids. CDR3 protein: CASSPAAAAVEQETQYF. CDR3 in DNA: TGTGCCAGCTCACCAGCGGCAGCAGCGGTCGAACAAGAGACCCAGTACTTC.

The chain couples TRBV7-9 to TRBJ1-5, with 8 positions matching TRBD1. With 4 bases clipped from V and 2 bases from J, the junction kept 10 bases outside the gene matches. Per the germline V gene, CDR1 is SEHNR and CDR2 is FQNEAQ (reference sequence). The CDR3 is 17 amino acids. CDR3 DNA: TGTGCCAGCAGCTCAACGGACAGGGTAGAGGGCAATCAGCCCCAGCATTTT. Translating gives CASSSTDRVEGNQPQHF. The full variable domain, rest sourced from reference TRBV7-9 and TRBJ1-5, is DTGVSQNPRHKITKRGQNVTFRCDPISEHNRLYWYRQTLGQGPEFLTYFQNEAQLEKSRLLSDRFSAERPKGSFSTLEIQRTEQGDSAMYLCASSSTDRVEGNQPQHFGDGTRLSIL.

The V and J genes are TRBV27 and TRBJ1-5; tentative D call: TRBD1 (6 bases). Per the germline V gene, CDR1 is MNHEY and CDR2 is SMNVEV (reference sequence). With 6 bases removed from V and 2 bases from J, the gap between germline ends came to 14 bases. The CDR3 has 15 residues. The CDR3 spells CASRTLGGGNQPQHF. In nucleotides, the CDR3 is TGTGCCAGCAGGACATTAGGGGGAGGCAATCAGCCCCAGCATTTT.

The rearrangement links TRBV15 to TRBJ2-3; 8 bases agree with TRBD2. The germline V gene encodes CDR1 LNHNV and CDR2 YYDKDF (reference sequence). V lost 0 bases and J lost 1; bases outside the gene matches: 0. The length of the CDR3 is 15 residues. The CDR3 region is CATSRERGGTDTQYF. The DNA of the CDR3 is TGTGCCACCAGCAGAGAGCGGGGGGGCACAGATACGCAGTATTTT.

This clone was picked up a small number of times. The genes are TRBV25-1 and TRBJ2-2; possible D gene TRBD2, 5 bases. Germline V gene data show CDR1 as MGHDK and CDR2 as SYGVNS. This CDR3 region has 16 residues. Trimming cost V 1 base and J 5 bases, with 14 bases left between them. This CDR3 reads CASSESEGERTGELFF. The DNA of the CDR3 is TGTGCCAGCAGTGAATCAGAGGGAGAAAGAACCGGGGAGCTGTTTTTT.

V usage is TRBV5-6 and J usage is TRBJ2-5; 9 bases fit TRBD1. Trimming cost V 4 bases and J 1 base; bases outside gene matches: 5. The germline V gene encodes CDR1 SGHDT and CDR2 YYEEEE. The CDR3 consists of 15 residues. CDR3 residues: CASSPEGQGQETQYF. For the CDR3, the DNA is TGTGCCAGCAGCCCGGAGGGACAGGGCCAAGAGACCCAGTACTTC.

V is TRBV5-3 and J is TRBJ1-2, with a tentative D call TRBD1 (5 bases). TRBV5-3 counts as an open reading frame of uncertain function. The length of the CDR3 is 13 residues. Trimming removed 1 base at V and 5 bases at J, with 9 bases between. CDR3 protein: CARSLYRPYGYTF. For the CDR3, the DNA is TGTGCCAGAAGCTTGTACAGGCCATATGGCTACACCTTC.

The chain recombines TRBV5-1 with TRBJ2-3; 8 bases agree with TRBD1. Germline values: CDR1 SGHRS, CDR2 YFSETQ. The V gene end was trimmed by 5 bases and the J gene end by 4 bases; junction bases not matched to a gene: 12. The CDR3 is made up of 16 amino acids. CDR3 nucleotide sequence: TGCGCCAGCAGGCGCCAGCTAGGACAGGGATCAGATACGCAGTATTTT. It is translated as CASRRQLGQGSDTQYF. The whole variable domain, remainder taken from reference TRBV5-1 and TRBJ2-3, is KAGVTQTPRYLIKTRGQQVTLSCSPISGHRSVSWYQQTPGQGLQFLFEYFSETQRNKGNFPGRFSGRQFSNSRSEMNVSTLELGDSALYLCASRRQLGQGSDTQYFGPGTRLTVL.

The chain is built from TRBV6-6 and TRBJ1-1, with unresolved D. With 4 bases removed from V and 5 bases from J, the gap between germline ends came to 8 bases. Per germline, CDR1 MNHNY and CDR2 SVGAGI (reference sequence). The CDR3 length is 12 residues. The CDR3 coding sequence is TGTGCCAGCAGTTTAATACCGACTGAAGCTTTCTTT. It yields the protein CASSLIPTEAFF.

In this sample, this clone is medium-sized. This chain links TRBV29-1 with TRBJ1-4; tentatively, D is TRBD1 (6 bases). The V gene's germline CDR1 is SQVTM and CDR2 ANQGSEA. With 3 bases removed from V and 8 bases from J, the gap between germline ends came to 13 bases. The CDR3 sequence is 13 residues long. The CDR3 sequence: CSVEGAVGEKLFF. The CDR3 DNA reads TGCAGCGTTGAGGGGGCTGTCGGGGAAAAACTGTTTTTT.

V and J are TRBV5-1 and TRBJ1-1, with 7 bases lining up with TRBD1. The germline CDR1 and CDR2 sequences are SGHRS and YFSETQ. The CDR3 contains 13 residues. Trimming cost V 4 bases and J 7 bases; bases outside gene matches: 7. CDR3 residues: CASSAWTGREAFF. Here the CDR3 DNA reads TGCGCCAGCAGCGCATGGACAGGCCGTGAAGCTTTCTTT.

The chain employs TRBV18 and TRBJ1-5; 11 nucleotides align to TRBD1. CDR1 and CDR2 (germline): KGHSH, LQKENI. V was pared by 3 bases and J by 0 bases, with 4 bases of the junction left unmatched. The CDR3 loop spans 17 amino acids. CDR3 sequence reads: CASSPGTGGYSNQPQHF. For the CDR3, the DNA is TGTGCCAGCTCACCGGGGACAGGGGGTTATAGCAATCAGCCCCAGCATTTT.

The CDR3: CASSVQTGSGNTIYF. The CDR3 DNA reads as TGTGCCAGTAGTGTGCAGACAGGCTCTGGAAACACCATATATTTT. The chain links TRBV19 to TRBJ1-3, with D tentatively TRBD1 (6 bases). Trimming took 5 bases from V and 0 from J, leaving 11 bases between them. CDR1 and CDR2 from the germline V gene are LNHDA and SQIVND (reference sequence). CDR3 length: 15 amino acids. The entire variable domain, with the rest obtained from reference TRBV19 and TRBJ1-3, is as follows: DGGITQSPKYLFRKEGQNVTLSCEQNLNHDAMYWYRQDPGQGLRLIYYSQIVNDFQKGDIAEGYSVSREKKESFPLTVTSAQKNPTAFYLCASSVQTGSGNTIYFGEGSWLTVV.

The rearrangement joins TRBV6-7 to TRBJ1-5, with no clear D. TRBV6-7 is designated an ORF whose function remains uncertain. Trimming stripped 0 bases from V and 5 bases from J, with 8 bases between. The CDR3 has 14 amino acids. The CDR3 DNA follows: TGTGCCAGCAGTTACTCAACAGTGGATCAGCCCCAGCATTTT. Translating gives CASSYSTVDQPQHF.

This CDR3 is CASSLSLGEETQYF. The CDR3 DNA reads TGCGCCAGCAGCTTGTCGCTGGGGGAGGAGACCCAGTACTTC. V usage is TRBV5-1 and J usage is TRBJ2-5; D might be TRBD1 or TRBD2, each matching 5 bases. Looked up from germline, CDR1 is SGHRS and CDR2 is YFSETQ. V was clipped by 1 base and J by 5 bases, with 12 bases between them. This CDR3 has 14 residues.

CDR3 amino acids: CAISKDSNQPQHF. The CDR3 nucleotides are TGTGCCATCTCGAAGGATAGCAATCAGCCCCAGCATTTT. The chain links TRBV10-3 to TRBJ1-5; D is undetermined. Germline-derived CDR1 and CDR2 are ENHRY and SYGVKD. The V end was cut by 8 bases, the J end by 0 bases, with 8 bases between. The CDR3 is 13 amino acids.

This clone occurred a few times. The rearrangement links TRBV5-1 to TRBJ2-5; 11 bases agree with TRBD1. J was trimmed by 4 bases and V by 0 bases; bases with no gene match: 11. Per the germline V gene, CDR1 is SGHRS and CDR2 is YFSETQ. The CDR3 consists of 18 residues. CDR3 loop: CASSLVFPGQGVGETQYF. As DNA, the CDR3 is TGCGCCAGCAGCTTGGTCTTCCCGGGACAGGGGGTTGGAGAGACCCAGTACTTC.

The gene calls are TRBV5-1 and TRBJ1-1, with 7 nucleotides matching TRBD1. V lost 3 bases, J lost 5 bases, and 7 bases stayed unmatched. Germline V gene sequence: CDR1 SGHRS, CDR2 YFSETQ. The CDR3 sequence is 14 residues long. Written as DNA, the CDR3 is TGCGCCAGCAGCTCCTCAGGGGGATTGACTGAAGCTTTCTTT. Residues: CASSSSGGLTEAFF.

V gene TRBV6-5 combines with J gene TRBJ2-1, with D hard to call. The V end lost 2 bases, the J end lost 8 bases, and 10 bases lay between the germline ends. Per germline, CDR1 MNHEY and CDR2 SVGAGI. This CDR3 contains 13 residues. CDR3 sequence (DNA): TGTGCCAGCAGTTACCTGGATCGATATGAGCAGTTCTTC. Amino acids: CASSYLDRYEQFF.